These T cell receptor beta chains were read from a single sample in a study of cytomegalovirus exposure and HLA in healthy donors. Profiling relied on immunoSEQ multiplex PCR, and the TCRdb table lists in-frame clones only, not all of them. The repertoire consists of some 92,000 clones, with approximately 80% occurring once and the leading ten covering about 2.9%. Specimen: PBMCs. The receptors stem from a man aged 25-45 years in good health and CMV-seronegative. Both conserved end residues are part of each CDR3. The order of the fields is V gene, D gene, J gene, clone size, CDR3 length, CDR3 protein, CDR3 DNA. A D gene is named only where the DNA matches it firmly. The size field is filled for only some rows; it gives once, few, many or a size class.

v_call: TRBV7-3; d_call: TRBD1; j_call: TRBJ2-3; clone_size: -; cdr3_length: 15; cdr3_aa: CASSTGTASTDTQYF; cdr3_nt: TGTGCCAGCAGCACCGGGACAGCATCCACAGATACGCAGTATTTT
v_call: TRBV5-1; d_call: TRBD1; j_call: TRBJ2-7; clone_size: -; cdr3_length: 15; cdr3_aa: CASSPGTGPVGEQYF; cdr3_nt: TGCGCCAGCAGCCCCGGGACAGGTCCCGTGGGGGAGCAGTACTTC
v_call: TRBV6-1; d_call: -; j_call: TRBJ1-4; clone_size: few; cdr3_length: 13; cdr3_aa: CASSEAHPGKLFF; cdr3_nt: TGTGCCAGCAGTGAAGCCCACCCGGGAAAACTGTTTTTT
v_call: TRBV6-5; d_call: TRBD2; j_call: TRBJ2-1; clone_size: -; cdr3_length: 13; cdr3_aa: CASSRGGRSEQFF; cdr3_nt: TGTGCCAGCAGTCGGGGGGGCCGGAGTGAGCAGTTCTTC
v_call: TRBV11-2; d_call: -; j_call: TRBJ1-2; clone_size: few; cdr3_length: 13; cdr3_aa: CASRQKNREGYTF; cdr3_nt: TGTGCCAGCAGACAAAAGAACAGGGAGGGCTACACCTTC
v_call: TRBV11-1; d_call: -; j_call: TRBJ1-6; clone_size: -; cdr3_length: 14; cdr3_aa: CASSIQGLDSPLHF; cdr3_nt: TGTGCCAGCAGCATCCAGGGGTTGGATTCACCCCTCCACTTT
v_call: TRBV6-1; d_call: -; j_call: TRBJ2-4; clone_size: -; cdr3_length: 14; cdr3_aa: CASSFDLAKNIQYF; cdr3_nt: TGTGCCAGCAGTTTCGACTTAGCCAAAAACATTCAGTACTTC
v_call: TRBV9; d_call: TRBD1; j_call: TRBJ2-7; clone_size: once; cdr3_length: 18; cdr3_aa: CASSVHPKTGENTYEQYF; cdr3_nt: TGTGCCAGCAGCGTACATCCTAAGACAGGGGAGAATACCTACGAGCAGTACTTC
v_call: TRBV6-1; d_call: -; j_call: TRBJ1-5; clone_size: -; cdr3_length: 15; cdr3_aa: CASSVGRGNNQPQHF; cdr3_nt: TGTGCCAGCAGTGTAGGAAGGGGGAACAATCAGCCCCAGCATTTT
v_call: TRBV29-1; d_call: -; j_call: TRBJ1-2; clone_size: few; cdr3_length: 12; cdr3_aa: CSVVRQSYGYTF; cdr3_nt: TGCAGCGTTGTGAGACAGAGCTATGGCTACACCTTC
v_call: TRBV18; d_call: -; j_call: TRBJ1-1; clone_size: few; cdr3_length: 14; cdr3_aa: CASSPTDMNTEAFF; cdr3_nt: TGTGCCAGCTCACCAACAGATATGAACACTGAAGCTTTCTTT
v_call: TRBV6-5; d_call: -; j_call: TRBJ2-7; clone_size: -; cdr3_length: 15; cdr3_aa: CASSSPTGGSYEQYF; cdr3_nt: TGTGCCAGCAGTAGCCCGACTGGAGGCTCCTACGAGCAGTACTTC
v_call: TRBV9; d_call: TRBD1; j_call: TRBJ1-1; clone_size: -; cdr3_length: 15; cdr3_aa: CASSVGQGRITEAFF; cdr3_nt: TGTGCCAGCAGCGTAGGACAGGGAAGAATCACTGAAGCTTTCTTT
v_call: TRBV2; d_call: -; j_call: TRBJ1-1; clone_size: -; cdr3_length: 13; cdr3_aa: CASRAQGNTEAFF; cdr3_nt: TGTGCCAGCAGAGCGCAGGGGAACACTGAAGCTTTCTTT
v_call: TRBV29-1; d_call: TRBD1; j_call: TRBJ2-7; clone_size: -; cdr3_length: 15; cdr3_aa: CSVGRGTGDAGEQYF; cdr3_nt: TGCAGCGTTGGAAGAGGGACAGGGGACGCGGGGGAGCAGTACTTC
v_call: TRBV5-1; d_call: -; j_call: TRBJ1-2; clone_size: -; cdr3_length: 15; cdr3_aa: CASSQQVQGPYGYTF; cdr3_nt: TGCGCCAGCAGCCAACAAGTACAGGGCCCATATGGCTACACCTTC
v_call: TRBV7-9; d_call: -; j_call: TRBJ1-2; clone_size: few; cdr3_length: 13; cdr3_aa: CASSLGSQRDSTF; cdr3_nt: TGTGCCAGCAGCTTAGGGTCGCAGAGGGATAGTACCTTC
v_call: TRBV2; d_call: TRBD1; j_call: TRBJ1-2; clone_size: -; cdr3_length: 16; cdr3_aa: CASRTNRDRGNYGYTF; cdr3_nt: TGTGCCAGCAGGACAAACCGGGACAGGGGAAACTATGGCTACACCTTC
v_call: TRBV12-5; d_call: TRBD1; j_call: TRBJ2-7; clone_size: -; cdr3_length: 14; cdr3_aa: CASGLGTGGYEQYF; cdr3_nt: TGTGCTAGTGGTTTGGGGACAGGGGGCTACGAGCAGTACTTC
v_call: TRBV10-3; d_call: TRBD1; j_call: TRBJ1-4; clone_size: few; cdr3_length: 15; cdr3_aa: CAISAGDRRNEKLFF; cdr3_nt: TGTGCCATCAGTGCCGGGGACAGGAGAAATGAAAAACTGTTTTTT
v_call: TRBV7-2; d_call: TRBD1; j_call: TRBJ2-1; clone_size: -; cdr3_length: 15; cdr3_aa: CASSVGQGEYNEQFF; cdr3_nt: TGTGCCAGCAGCGTTGGACAGGGGGAGTACAATGAGCAGTTCTTC
v_call: TRBV11-3; d_call: TRBD1; j_call: TRBJ1-2; clone_size: -; cdr3_length: 16; cdr3_aa: CASSSQRQGGSYGYTF; cdr3_nt: TGTGCCAGCAGCTCCCAAAGGCAGGGGGGCAGCTATGGCTACACCTTC
v_call: TRBV28; d_call: TRBD1; j_call: TRBJ1-6; clone_size: -; cdr3_length: 14; cdr3_aa: CASSDRGSNSPLHF; cdr3_nt: TGTGCCAGTTCCGACAGGGGCAGCAATTCACCCCTCCACTTT
v_call: TRBV5-1; d_call: TRBD1; j_call: TRBJ1-2; clone_size: -; cdr3_length: 14; cdr3_aa: CASSSARGRHGYTF; cdr3_nt: TGCGCCAGCAGCTCGGCCAGGGGGAGGCATGGCTACACCTTC
v_call: TRBV18; d_call: -; j_call: TRBJ2-7; clone_size: -; cdr3_length: 15; cdr3_aa: CASSPGQGVGGEQYF; cdr3_nt: TGTGCCAGCTCACCAGGCCAGGGAGTGGGAGGCGAGCAGTACTTC
v_call: TRBV6-5; d_call: TRBD1; j_call: TRBJ1-6; clone_size: once; cdr3_length: 15; cdr3_aa: CASSYLGQGSSPLHF; cdr3_nt: TGTGCCAGCAGTTACTTGGGACAGGGTTCTTCACCCCTCCACTTT
v_call: TRBV29-1; d_call: -; j_call: TRBJ2-2; clone_size: -; cdr3_length: 15; cdr3_aa: CGVEALAGFGGELFF; cdr3_nt: TGCGGCGTTGAAGCCTTGGCGGGTTTTGGAGGGGAGCTGTTTTTT
v_call: TRBV5-4; d_call: TRBD1; j_call: TRBJ1-6; clone_size: -; cdr3_length: 15; cdr3_aa: CASSLNRDRNSPLHF; cdr3_nt: TGTGCCAGCAGCTTGAACCGGGACAGAAATTCACCCCTCCACTTT
v_call: TRBV10-3; d_call: -; j_call: TRBJ1-6; clone_size: once; cdr3_length: 12; cdr3_aa: CAIMADDSPLHF; cdr3_nt: TGTGCCATCATGGCGGATGATTCACCCCTCCACTTT
v_call: TRBV28; d_call: TRBD1; j_call: TRBJ2-7; clone_size: -; cdr3_length: 14; cdr3_aa: CASSSDRVRYEQYF; cdr3_nt: TGTGCCAGCAGTTCAGACAGGGTTAGGTACGAGCAGTACTTC
v_call: TRBV6-6; d_call: -; j_call: TRBJ1-4; clone_size: -; cdr3_length: 12; cdr3_aa: CASRARRGKLFF; cdr3_nt: TGTGCCAGCAGAGCGCGGCGGGGAAAACTGTTTTTT
v_call: TRBV2; d_call: TRBD1; j_call: TRBJ1-1; clone_size: -; cdr3_length: 16; cdr3_aa: CASSDPGQGGYTEAFF; cdr3_nt: TGTGCCAGCAGCGACCCGGGACAGGGTGGGTACACTGAAGCTTTCTTT
v_call: TRBV27; d_call: TRBD2; j_call: TRBJ2-1; clone_size: -; cdr3_length: 20; cdr3_aa: CASSFPAPSGGLSSYNEQFF; cdr3_nt: TGTGCCAGCAGTTTCCCCGCGCCTAGCGGGGGCCTAAGCTCCTACAATGAGCAGTTCTTC
v_call: TRBV4-2; d_call: -; j_call: TRBJ1-2; clone_size: once; cdr3_length: 15; cdr3_aa: CASSQDLIQGHGYTF; cdr3_nt: TGTGCCAGCAGCCAAGATCTAATTCAGGGTCACGGCTACACCTTC
v_call: TRBV9; d_call: -; j_call: TRBJ1-1; clone_size: -; cdr3_length: 13; cdr3_aa: CASSVGRSTEAFF; cdr3_nt: TGTGCCAGCAGCGTAGGCCGTAGCACTGAAGCTTTCTTT
v_call: TRBV18; d_call: TRBD2; j_call: TRBJ2-3; clone_size: -; cdr3_length: 16; cdr3_aa: CASSHLAGGPTDTQYF; cdr3_nt: TGTGCCAGCTCACATCTAGCGGGGGGCCCCACAGATACGCAGTATTTT
v_call: TRBV5-1; d_call: TRBD1; j_call: TRBJ2-3; clone_size: -; cdr3_length: 19; cdr3_aa: CASSRGDRTGTYYTDTQYF; cdr3_nt: TGCGCCAGCAGCAGAGGGGACAGGACCGGAACGTATTACACAGATACGCAGTATTTT
v_call: TRBV4-1; d_call: -; j_call: TRBJ2-2; clone_size: -; cdr3_length: 16; cdr3_aa: CASSQDGQGSTGELFF; cdr3_nt: TGCGCCAGCAGCCAAGATGGGCAGGGGTCCACCGGGGAGCTGTTTTTT
v_call: TRBV5-6; d_call: TRBD1; j_call: TRBJ2-7; clone_size: -; cdr3_length: 15; cdr3_aa: CASSRWAGGSYEQYF; cdr3_nt: TGTGCCAGCAGCAGGTGGGCAGGGGGATCCTACGAGCAGTACTTC
v_call: TRBV5-1; d_call: -; j_call: TRBJ2-1; clone_size: once; cdr3_length: 15; cdr3_aa: CASSPPEGPYNEQFF; cdr3_nt: TGCGCCAGCAGCCCGCCGGAGGGCCCATACAATGAGCAGTTCTTC
v_call: TRBV28; d_call: -; j_call: TRBJ1-3; clone_size: -; cdr3_length: 16; cdr3_aa: CASISGSGATGNTIYF; cdr3_nt: TGTGCCAGCATCAGTGGTTCAGGGGCTACTGGAAACACCATATATTTT
v_call: TRBV20-1; d_call: -; j_call: TRBJ2-7; clone_size: -; cdr3_length: 11; cdr3_aa: CSARGHYEQYF; cdr3_nt: TGCAGTGCTAGAGGGCACTACGAGCAGTACTTC
v_call: TRBV1; d_call: -; j_call: TRBJ1-2; clone_size: -; cdr3_length: 15; cdr3_aa: CTSSHTWTSLMGYTF; cdr3_nt: TGCACCAGCAGCCATACCTGGACTTCCCTGATGGGCTACACCTTC
v_call: TRBV28; d_call: TRBD1; j_call: TRBJ1-4; clone_size: -; cdr3_length: 15; cdr3_aa: CASSPPGTGIGKLFF; cdr3_nt: TGTGCCAGCAGTCCCCCTGGGACAGGGATTGGAAAACTGTTTTTT
v_call: TRBV30; d_call: -; j_call: TRBJ1-5; clone_size: -; cdr3_length: 13; cdr3_aa: CAWSVAGNQPQHF; cdr3_nt: TGTGCCTGGAGTGTCGCGGGCAATCAGCCCCAGCATTTT
v_call: TRBV5-4; d_call: TRBD2; j_call: TRBJ2-5; clone_size: -; cdr3_length: 17; cdr3_aa: CASSTNPGLAGVETQYF; cdr3_nt: TGTGCCAGCAGCACCAACCCTGGACTAGCGGGAGTGGAGACCCAGTACTTC
v_call: TRBV14; d_call: -; j_call: TRBJ2-7; clone_size: once; cdr3_length: 14; cdr3_aa: CASSQGLAFHEQYF; cdr3_nt: TGTGCCAGCAGCCAAGGCCTAGCCTTCCACGAGCAGTACTTC
v_call: TRBV2; d_call: -; j_call: TRBJ2-3; clone_size: -; cdr3_length: 12; cdr3_aa: CASSVVTDTQYF; cdr3_nt: TGTGCCAGCAGTGTAGTCACAGATACGCAGTATTTT